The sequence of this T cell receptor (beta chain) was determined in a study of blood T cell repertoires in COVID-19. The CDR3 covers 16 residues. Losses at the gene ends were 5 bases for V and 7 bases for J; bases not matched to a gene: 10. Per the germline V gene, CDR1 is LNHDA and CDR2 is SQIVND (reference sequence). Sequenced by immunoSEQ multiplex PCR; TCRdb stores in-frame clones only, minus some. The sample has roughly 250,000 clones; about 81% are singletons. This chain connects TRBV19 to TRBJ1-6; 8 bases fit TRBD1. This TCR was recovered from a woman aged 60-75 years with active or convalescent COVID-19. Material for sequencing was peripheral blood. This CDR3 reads CASSSQGALGNSPLHF. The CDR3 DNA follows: TGTGCCAGTAGTTCCCAGGGGGCTCTGGGGAATTCACCCCTCCACTTT.